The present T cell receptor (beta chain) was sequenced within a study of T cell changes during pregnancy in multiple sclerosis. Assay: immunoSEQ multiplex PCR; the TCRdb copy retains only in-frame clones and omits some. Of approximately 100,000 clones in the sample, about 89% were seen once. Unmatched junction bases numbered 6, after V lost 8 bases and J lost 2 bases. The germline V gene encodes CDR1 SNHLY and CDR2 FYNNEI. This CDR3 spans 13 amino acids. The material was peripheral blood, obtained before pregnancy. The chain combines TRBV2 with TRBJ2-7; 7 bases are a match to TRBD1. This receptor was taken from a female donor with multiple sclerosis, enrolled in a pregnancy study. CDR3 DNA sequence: TGTGCCAGCGGGACAGATAAGACCTACGAGCAGTACTTC. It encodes CASGTDKTYEQYF.